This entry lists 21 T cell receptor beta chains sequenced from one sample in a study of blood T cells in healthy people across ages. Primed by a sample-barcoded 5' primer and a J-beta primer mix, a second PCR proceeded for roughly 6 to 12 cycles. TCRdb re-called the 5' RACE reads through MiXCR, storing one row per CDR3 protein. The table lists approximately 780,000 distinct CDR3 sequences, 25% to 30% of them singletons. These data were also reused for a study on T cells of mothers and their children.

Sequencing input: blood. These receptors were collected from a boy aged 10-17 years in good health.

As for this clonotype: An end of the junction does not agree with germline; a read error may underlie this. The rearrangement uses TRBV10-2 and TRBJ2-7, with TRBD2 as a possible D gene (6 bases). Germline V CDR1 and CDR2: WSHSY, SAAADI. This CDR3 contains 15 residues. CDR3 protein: CASSLSQGLPYEQYF. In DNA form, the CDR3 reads TGTGCCAGCAGTTTATCCCAGGGACTTCCGTACGAGCAGTACTTC.

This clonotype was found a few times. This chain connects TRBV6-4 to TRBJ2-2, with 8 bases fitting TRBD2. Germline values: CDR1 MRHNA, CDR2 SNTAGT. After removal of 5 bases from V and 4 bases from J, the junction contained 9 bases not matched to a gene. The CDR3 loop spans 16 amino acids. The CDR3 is CASSTYGGATTGELFF. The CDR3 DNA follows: TGTGCCAGCAGTACCTACGGGGGGGCCACCACCGGGGAGCTGTTTTTT.

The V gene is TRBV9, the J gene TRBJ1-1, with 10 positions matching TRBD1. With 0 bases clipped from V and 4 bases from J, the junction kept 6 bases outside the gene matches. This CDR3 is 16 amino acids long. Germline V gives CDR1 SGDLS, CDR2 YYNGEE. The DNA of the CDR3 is TGTGCCAGCAGCGTAGGACTTGGGACAGGGGTCACTGAAGCTTTCTTT. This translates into CASSVGLGTGVTEAFF.

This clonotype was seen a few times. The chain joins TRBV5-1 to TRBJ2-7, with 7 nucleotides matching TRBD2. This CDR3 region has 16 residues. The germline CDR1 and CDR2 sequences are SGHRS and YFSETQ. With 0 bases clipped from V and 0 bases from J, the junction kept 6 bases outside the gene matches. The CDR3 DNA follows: TGCGCCAGCAGCTTGGACCCAGCGGGGACCTCCTACGAGCAGTACTTC. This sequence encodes CASSLDPAGTSYEQYF.

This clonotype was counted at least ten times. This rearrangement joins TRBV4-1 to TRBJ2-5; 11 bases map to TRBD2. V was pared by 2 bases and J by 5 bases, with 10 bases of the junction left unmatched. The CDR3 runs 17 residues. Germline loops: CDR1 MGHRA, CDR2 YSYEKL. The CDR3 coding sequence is TGCGCCAGCAGCCAAATATTAGCGGGGGGGCCGGGTGAGACCCAGTACTTC. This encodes CASSQILAGGPGETQYF.

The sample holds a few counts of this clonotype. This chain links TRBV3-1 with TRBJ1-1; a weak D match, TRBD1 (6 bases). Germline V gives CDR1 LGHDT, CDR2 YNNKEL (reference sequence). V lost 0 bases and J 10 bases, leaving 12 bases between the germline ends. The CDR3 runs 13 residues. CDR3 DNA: TGTGCCAGCAGCCAAGATCGGGGGGCTGTAGCTTTCTTT. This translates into CASSQDRGAVAFF. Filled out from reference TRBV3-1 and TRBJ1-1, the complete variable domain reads DTAVSQTPKYLVTQMGNDKSIKCEQNLGHDTMYWYKQDSKKFLKIMFSYNNKELIINETVPNRFSPKSPDKAHLNLHINSLELGDSAVYFCASSQDRGAVAFFGQGTRLTVV.

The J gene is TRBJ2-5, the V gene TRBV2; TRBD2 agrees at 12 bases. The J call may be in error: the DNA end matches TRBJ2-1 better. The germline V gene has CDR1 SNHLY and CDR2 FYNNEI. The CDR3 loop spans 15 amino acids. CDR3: CASLTSGGPYNEQFF. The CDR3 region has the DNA TGTGCCAGCTTGACTAGCGGGGGACCCTACAATGAGCAGTTCTTC.

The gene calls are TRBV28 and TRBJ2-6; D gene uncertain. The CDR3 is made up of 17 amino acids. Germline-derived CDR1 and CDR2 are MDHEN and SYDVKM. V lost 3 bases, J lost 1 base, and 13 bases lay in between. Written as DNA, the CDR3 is TGTGCCAGCAGTTTTGCCCAGTACGTATCTGGGGCCAACGTCCTGACTTTC. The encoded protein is CASSFAQYVSGANVLTF.

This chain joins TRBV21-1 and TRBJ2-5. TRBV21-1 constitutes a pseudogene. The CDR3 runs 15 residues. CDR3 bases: TGTGCCAGCAGCAAAGAGGTACAGCAACAAGAGACCCAGTACTTC. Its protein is CASSKEVQQQETQYF.

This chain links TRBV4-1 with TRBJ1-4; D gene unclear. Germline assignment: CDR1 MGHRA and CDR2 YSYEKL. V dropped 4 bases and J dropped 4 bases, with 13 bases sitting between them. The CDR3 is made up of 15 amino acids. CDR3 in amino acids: CASSLMGIVNEKLFF. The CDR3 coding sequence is TGCGCCAGCAGCCTGATGGGGATCGTTAATGAAAAACTGTTTTTT.

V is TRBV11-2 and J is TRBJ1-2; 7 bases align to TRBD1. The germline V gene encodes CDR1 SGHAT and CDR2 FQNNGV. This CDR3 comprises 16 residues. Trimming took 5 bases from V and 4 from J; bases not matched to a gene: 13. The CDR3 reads CASSITTGSGSYGYTF. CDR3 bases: TGTGCCAGCAGCATTACGACAGGGTCTGGATCCTATGGCTACACCTTC.

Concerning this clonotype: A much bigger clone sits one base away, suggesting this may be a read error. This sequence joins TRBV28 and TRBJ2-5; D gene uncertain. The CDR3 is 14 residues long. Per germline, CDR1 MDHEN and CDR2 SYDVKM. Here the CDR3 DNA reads TGTGCCAGCAGACCTCCCAGTGCCCTAGAGACCCAGTGCTTC. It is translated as CASRPPSALETQCF. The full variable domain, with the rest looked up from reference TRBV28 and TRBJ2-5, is DVKVTQSSRYLVKRTGEKVFLECVQDMDHENMFWYRQDPGLGLRLIYFSYDVKMKEKGDIPEGYSVSREKKERFSLILESASTNQTSMYLCASRPPSALETQCFGPGTRLLVL.

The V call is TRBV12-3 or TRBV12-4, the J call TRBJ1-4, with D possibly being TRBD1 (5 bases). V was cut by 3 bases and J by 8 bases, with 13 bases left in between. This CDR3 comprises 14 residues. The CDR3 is CASSFGLGGEKLFF. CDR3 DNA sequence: TGTGCCAGCAGTTTCGGGCTGGGGGGGGAAAAACTGTTTTTT.

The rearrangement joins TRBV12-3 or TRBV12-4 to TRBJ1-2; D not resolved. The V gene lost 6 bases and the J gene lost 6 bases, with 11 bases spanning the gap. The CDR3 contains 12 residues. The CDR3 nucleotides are TGTGCCAGCAGGCGGAGTGGGCATGGCTACACCTTC. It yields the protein CASRRSGHGYTF.

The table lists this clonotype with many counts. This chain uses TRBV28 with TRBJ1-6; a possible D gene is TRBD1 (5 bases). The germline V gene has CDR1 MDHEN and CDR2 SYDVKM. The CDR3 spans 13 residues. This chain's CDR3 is CAGAVSYNSPLHF. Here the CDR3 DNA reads TGTGCTGGGGCCGTCTCCTATAATTCACCCCTCCACTTT.

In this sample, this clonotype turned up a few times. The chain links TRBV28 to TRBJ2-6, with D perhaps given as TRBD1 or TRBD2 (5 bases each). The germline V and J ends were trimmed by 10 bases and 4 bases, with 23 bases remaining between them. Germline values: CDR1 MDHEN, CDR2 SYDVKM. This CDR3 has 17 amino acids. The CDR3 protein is CATMTRDRTPGANVLTF. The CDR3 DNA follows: TGTGCCACCATGACCAGGGACCGCACTCCCGGGGCCAACGTCCTGACTTTC.

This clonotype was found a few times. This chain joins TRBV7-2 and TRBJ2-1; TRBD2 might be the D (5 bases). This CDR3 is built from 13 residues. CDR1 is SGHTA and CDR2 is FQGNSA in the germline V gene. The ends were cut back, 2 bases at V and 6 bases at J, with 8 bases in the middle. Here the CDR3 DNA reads TGTGCCAGCAGCTTAACTAGACGCAATGAGCAGTTCTTC. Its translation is CASSLTRRNEQFF.

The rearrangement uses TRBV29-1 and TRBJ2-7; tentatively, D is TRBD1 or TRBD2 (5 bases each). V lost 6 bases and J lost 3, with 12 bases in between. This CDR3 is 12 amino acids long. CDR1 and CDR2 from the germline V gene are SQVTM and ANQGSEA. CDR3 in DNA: TGCAGCGTGGAGGCGACAGACTACGAGCAGTACTTC. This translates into CSVEATDYEQYF.

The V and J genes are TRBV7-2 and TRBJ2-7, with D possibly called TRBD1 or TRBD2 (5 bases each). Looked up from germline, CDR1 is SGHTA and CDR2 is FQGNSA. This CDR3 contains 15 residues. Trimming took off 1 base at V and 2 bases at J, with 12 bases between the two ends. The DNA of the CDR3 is TGTGCCAGCAGCTTAGGGGGTTTGGGGGCCTACGAGCAGTACTTC. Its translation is CASSLGGLGAYEQYF.

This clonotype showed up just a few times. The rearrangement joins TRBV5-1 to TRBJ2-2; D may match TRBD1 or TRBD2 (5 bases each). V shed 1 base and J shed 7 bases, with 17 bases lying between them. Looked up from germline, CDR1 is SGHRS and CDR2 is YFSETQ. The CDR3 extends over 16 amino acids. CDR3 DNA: TGCGCCAGCAGCTTGAAGTACGCAGGGAGCGGCGGGGAGCTGTTTTTT. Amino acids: CASSLKYAGSGGELFF.

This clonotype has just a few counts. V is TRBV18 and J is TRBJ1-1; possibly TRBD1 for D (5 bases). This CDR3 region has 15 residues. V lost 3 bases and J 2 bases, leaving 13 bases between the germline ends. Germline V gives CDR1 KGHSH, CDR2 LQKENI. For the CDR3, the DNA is TGTGCCAGCTCACCGATGGGGGAGGGTAACACTGAAGCTTTCTTT. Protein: CASSPMGEGNTEAFF.